This TCR beta chain was retrieved from a study of blood T cell repertoires in COVID-19. Study as a whole: Whether acute or convalescent, the COVID-19 samples came from the United States, Italy and Spain. Nucleic acid was either cDNA or gDNA, and it came from T cells, B-cell-depleted T cells, or PBMCs.

Participant-reported clinical history was the basis for cohort assignment. Germline V lookup: CDR1 SGHNT, CDR2 YYREEE (reference sequence). Trimming removed 4 bases at V and 1 base at J, with 11 bases between. CDR3 length: 14 residues. Repertoires were generated with immunoSEQ multiplex PCR, while TCRdb's copy carries only in-frame clones and drops some. This repertoire shows some 140,000 clones, approximately 88% found once; its top ten account for about 5.5%. The chain uses TRBV5-4 and TRBJ1-1; D unclear. The source of this sequence is a man between 40 and 49 years old with acute COVID-19. The specimen sequenced was PBMCs or T cells enriched from blood (not recorded which). This CDR3 is CASSPRWANTEAFF. CDR3 bases: TGTGCCAGCAGCCCTCGTTGGGCGAACACTGAAGCTTTCTTT.